This T cell receptor (beta chain) is from a study of neurological immune-mediated disorders. Overall study findings and caveats: HTLV-1-associated myelopathy had the most TCR clonal expansion, whereas multiple sclerosis had the least (lower than in healthy controls).

At least ten counts were recorded for this clonotype. What it binds is not known. TCRdb ran MiXCR on the 5' RACE reads and lists one entry per CDR3 protein. The sample records some 30,000 distinct CDR3 sequences, roughly 4.4% being singletons. CDR1 and CDR2 (germline): ENHRY, SYGVKD. The ends were cut back, 2 bases at V and 2 bases at J, with 9 bases in the middle. The CDR3 length is 14 residues. This sequence joins TRBV10-3 and TRBJ1-1; D is ambiguous. Material for sequencing was PBMCs. The receptor comes from a young man in good health. CDR3: CAISEIGANTEAFF. CDR3 in DNA: TGTGCCATCAGTGAGATCGGAGCAAACACTGAAGCTTTCTTT.